The subject of this entry is one T cell receptor beta chain. No antigen is known for it. These data are taken from a study of response to subunit inactivated influenza vaccine. In TCRdb, the RT-PCR reads were re-called with MiXCR into one record per CDR3 protein. Of about 580,000 distinct CDR3 sequences listed, around 15% are singletons. Regarding the study as a whole: Authors suggested each seasonal influenza vaccination recruits few new T cells.

The receptor was derived from a man in his fifties who received an inactivated influenza vaccine. The sequencing used PBMCs from blood, collected approximately 12 days after vaccination.

As DNA, the CDR3 is TGCGCCAGCAGCCTCCAAGGGAGGGGGCCCTACGAGCAGTACTTC. It encodes CASSLQGRGPYEQYF. The chain employs TRBV4-1 and TRBJ2-7; D assignment may be TRBD1 or TRBD2 (7 bases each). Trimming cost V 4 bases and J 2 bases, with 15 bases left between them. The CDR3 runs 15 residues. Germline V gene sequence: CDR1 MGHRA, CDR2 YSYEKL.